Below are 9 T cell receptor beta chains sequenced from a single sample in a study of T cells in Graves' hyperthyroidism and ophthalmopathy (dated by TCRdb to about 2019). Library creation used multiplex PCR. The run used an Illumina HiSeq 2000. The TCR beta CDR3 regions were amplified from RNA transcripts. For the first round of RT-PCR on the TCR CDR3, the HTBI primer set was used together with the Qiagen OneStep RT-PCR kit. The raw public data were reprocessed by TCRdb itself: fastp quality trimming at Q25, MiXCR clonotype calling, in-frame beta chains only. Rows matching on CDR3 protein sequence are summarized as one entry with the most common DNA and genes. The sample has 550,000 to 800,000 distinct CDR3 sequences on record, 15% to 20% of them singletons. Roughly 15% of the sample rests with the top ten. Sequenced: blood. The receptors here all came from a man aged 50-60 years with Graves' hyperthyroidism.

This clonotype was recorded at least ten times. Here the CDR3 DNA reads TGCAGTGCTAGAGATCCCACTAGCGGGTCCCATGAGCAGTTCTTC. It encodes CSARDPTSGSHEQFF. The J gene is TRBJ2-1, the V gene TRBV20-1, with 9 bases fitting TRBD2. V dropped 0 bases and J dropped 8; count of bases not matched to a gene: 8. Germline-derived CDR1 and CDR2 are DFQATT and SNEGSKA (reference sequence). The CDR3 consists of 15 residues.

This clonotype was seen ten or more times. The chain couples TRBV2 to TRBJ2-5; no reliable D call. V gave up 8 bases and J gave up 1 base, with 8 bases separating them. This CDR3 spans 12 amino acids. Germline V CDR1 and CDR2: SNHLY, FYNNEI. The CDR3 here is CASVQSQETQYF. CDR3 nucleotide sequence: TGTGCCAGCGTACAGTCCCAAGAGACCCAGTACTTC.

This clonotype has just a few counts. The chain joins TRBV7-8 to TRBJ1-2; a possible D gene is TRBD1 (6 bases). V was trimmed by 11 bases and J by 7 bases, leaving 23 bases between them. Germline loops: CDR1 SGHVS, CDR2 FQNEAQ. This CDR3 region has 14 residues. Here the CDR3 DNA reads TGTGCCTCGGGGGGGCGTGGATATTGGAGTGGCTACACCTTC. As protein: CASGGRGYWSGYTF. The variable domain in full, with the rest retrieved from reference TRBV7-8 and TRBJ1-2, is GAGVSQSPRYKVAKRGQDVALRCDPISGHVSLFWYQQALGQGPEFLTYFQNEAQLDKSGLPSDRFFAERPEGSVSTLKIQRTQQEDSAVYLCASGGRGYWSGYTFGSGTRLTVV.

This clonotype has a count of ten or more. The rearrangement uses TRBV27 and TRBJ2-2; no reliable D call. CDR3 length equals 15 residues. The germline V and J ends were trimmed by 1 base and 1 base, with 7 bases remaining between them. Germline assignment: CDR1 MNHEY and CDR2 SMNVEV (reference sequence). DNA for the CDR3: TGTGCCAGCAGTTTATATGCAGGGAACACCGGGGAGCTGTTTTTT. Its translation is CASSLYAGNTGELFF.

This clonotype has at least ten counts. The chain carries TRBV19 and TRBJ2-7; possible D gene TRBD2, 6 bases. The CDR3 length is 14 residues. Germline CDR1 reads LNHDA; CDR2 reads SQIVND (reference sequence). V shed 7 bases and J shed 0 bases, with 13 bases lying between them. CDR3 loop: CASKPGGSSYEQYF. CDR3 sequence (DNA): TGTGCCAGTAAACCTGGGGGGAGCTCCTACGAGCAGTACTTC.

In its sample, this clonotype was seen a few times. The gene calls are TRBV7-6 and TRBJ2-1; D call uncertain. Trimming took off 4 bases at V and 0 bases at J, with 16 bases between the two ends. This CDR3 region has 17 residues. Germline V gene data show CDR1 as SGHVS and CDR2 as FNYEAQ. The CDR3 DNA follows: TGTGCCAGCAGCTCAACGGGCGGAGTCGCCTCCTACAATGAGCAGTTCTTC. Protein product: CASSSTGGVASYNEQFF. Using reference TRBV7-6 and TRBJ2-1 for the parts outside the CDR3, the full variable domain is GAGVSQSPRYKVTKRGQDVALRCDPISGHVSLYWYRQALGQGPEFLTYFNYEAQQDKSGLPNDRFSAERPEGSISTLTIQRTEQRDSAMYRCASSSTGGVASYNEQFFGPGTRLTVL.

This clonotype occurred many times. The chain has TRBV7-6 and TRBJ2-3, with TRBD2 matching over 11 bases. Germline V gene sequence: CDR1 SGHVS, CDR2 FNYEAQ. This CDR3 is 14 amino acids long. Trimming at V came to 5 bases and at J to 6 bases, leaving 4 bases not matched to a gene. CDR3 in amino acids: CASSKLAGADTQYF. The CDR3 region has the DNA TGTGCCAGCAGCAAACTAGCGGGAGCCGATACGCAGTATTTT.

This clonotype was counted ten times or more. This sequence joins TRBV7-2 and TRBJ2-1; 8 bases map to TRBD2. This CDR3 has 15 amino acids. Per germline, CDR1 SGHTA and CDR2 FQGNSA. Trimming removed 5 bases from V and 6 bases from J; junction bases left unmatched: 9. In DNA form, the CDR3 reads TGTGCCAGCAGCCCTAAGCGGGAGACCATCAATGAGCAGTTCTTC. Translation: CASSPKRETINEQFF.

This clonotype was seen a handful of times. The CDR3 here is CASSEADEREIEADTQYF. CDR3 coding DNA: TGTGCCAGCAGTGAAGCAGACGAGCGGGAGATAGAGGCTGATACGCAGTATTTT. The chain recombines TRBV6-1 with TRBJ2-3; 8 nucleotides align to TRBD2. Looked up from germline, CDR1 is MNHNS and CDR2 is SASEGT. Trimming at V came to 0 bases and at J to 6 bases, leaving 14 bases not matched to a gene. The CDR3 is made up of 18 amino acids.